The entry below gives a single TCR beta chain sequence along with its context. Its antigen is as yet unknown. The data are from a study of T cell responses to AZD1222 COVID-19 vaccine. On the study more broadly: The analysis combined second doses at about 4 or about 12 weeks.

Using immunoSEQ multiplex PCR, the repertoire was profiled, and TCRdb retains in-frame clones only, with some absent. In the table there are about 150,000 clones, about 90% of which are singletons. General observations from the study: Donors were largely white British and mainly female; clonal diversity was possibly underestimated. Among AZD1222 vaccinees, only six or seven were seropositive at baseline. Spike regions recognized by vaccine-associated CD4 TCRs spanned the protein, led by 160-218 and 743-854.

Unmatched junction bases numbered 10, after V lost 1 base and J lost 4 bases. The CDR3 contains 16 residues. Germline CDR1 SGHDN, CDR2 FVKESK. The receptor was derived from an adult in good health. The rearrangement uses TRBV14 and TRBJ2-7, with TRBD2 matching over 7 bases. Sequenced material: peripheral blood, taken on day 0 of AZD1222 vaccination. The CDR3 loop reads CASSQVPHSGFYEQYF. The CDR3 bases are TGTGCCAGCAGCCAAGTTCCACATAGCGGGTTTTACGAGCAGTACTTC.